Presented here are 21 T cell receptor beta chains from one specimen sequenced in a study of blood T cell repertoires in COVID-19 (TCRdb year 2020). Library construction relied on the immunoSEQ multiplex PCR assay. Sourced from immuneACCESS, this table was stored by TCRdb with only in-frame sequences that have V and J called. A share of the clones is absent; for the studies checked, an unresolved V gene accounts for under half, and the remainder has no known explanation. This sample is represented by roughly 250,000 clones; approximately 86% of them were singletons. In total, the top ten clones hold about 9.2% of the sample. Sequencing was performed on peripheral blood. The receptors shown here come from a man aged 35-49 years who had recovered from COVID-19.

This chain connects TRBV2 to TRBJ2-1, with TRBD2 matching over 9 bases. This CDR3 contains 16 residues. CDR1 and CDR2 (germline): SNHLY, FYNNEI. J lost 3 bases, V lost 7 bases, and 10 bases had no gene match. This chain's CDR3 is CASTSPPSGNYNEQFF. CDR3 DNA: TGTGCCAGCACCTCTCCTCCTAGCGGGAACTACAATGAGCAGTTCTTC.

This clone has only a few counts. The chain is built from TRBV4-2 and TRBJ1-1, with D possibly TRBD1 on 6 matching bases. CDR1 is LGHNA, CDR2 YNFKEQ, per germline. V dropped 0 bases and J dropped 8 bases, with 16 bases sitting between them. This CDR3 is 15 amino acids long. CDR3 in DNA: TGTGCCAGCAGCCAAGACCGAGGTCAGGGGACCGAAGCTTTCTTT. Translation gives CASSQDRGQGTEAFF.

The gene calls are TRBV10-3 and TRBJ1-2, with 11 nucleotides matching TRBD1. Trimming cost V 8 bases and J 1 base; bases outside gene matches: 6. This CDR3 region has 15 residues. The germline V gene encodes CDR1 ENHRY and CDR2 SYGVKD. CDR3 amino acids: CAIGTGGRSNYGYTF. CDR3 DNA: TGTGCCATCGGGACAGGGGGTAGGAGTAACTATGGCTACACCTTC.

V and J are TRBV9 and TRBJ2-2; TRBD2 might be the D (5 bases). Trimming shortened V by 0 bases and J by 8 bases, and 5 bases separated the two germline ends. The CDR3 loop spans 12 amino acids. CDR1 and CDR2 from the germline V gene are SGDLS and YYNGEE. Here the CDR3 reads CASSVGRGELFF. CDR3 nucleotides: TGTGCCAGCAGCGTAGGGAGGGGGGAGCTGTTTTTT.

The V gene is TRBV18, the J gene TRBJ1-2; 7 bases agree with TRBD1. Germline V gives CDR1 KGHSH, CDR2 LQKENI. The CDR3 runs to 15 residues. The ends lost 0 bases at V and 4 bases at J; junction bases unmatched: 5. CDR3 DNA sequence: TGTGCCAGCTCACCACCGGGGACAGAACGCTATGGCTACACCTTC. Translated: CASSPPGTERYGYTF.

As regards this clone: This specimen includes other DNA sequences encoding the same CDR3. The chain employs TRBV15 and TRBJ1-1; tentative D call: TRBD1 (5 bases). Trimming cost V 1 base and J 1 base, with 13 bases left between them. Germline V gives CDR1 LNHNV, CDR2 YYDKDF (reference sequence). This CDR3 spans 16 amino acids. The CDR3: CATSRAQGGGNTEAFF. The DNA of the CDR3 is TGTGCCACCAGCAGAGCGCAGGGCGGCGGGAACACTGAAGCTTTCTTT.

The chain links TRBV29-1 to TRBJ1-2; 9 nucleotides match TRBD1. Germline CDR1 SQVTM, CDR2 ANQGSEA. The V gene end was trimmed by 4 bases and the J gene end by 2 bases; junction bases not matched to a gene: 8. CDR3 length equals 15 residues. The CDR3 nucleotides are TGCAGCGTTGTCCCCGGGACAGGGTTGAACTATGGCTACACCTTC. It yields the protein CSVVPGTGLNYGYTF.

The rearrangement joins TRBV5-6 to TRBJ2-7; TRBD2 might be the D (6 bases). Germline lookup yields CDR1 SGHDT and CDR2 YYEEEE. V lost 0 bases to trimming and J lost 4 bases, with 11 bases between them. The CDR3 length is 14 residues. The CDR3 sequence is CASSLASALYEQYF. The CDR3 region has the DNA TGTGCCAGCAGCTTGGCTAGCGCCCTATACGAGCAGTACTTC.

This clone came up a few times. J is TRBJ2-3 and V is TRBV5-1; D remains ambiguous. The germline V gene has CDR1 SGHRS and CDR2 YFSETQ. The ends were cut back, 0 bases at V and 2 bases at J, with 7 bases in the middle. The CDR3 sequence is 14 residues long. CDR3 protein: CASSLGRPTDTQYF. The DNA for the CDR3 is TGCGCCAGCAGCTTGGGCAGGCCCACAGATACGCAGTATTTT. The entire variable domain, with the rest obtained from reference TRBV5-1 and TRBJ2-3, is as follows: KAGVTQTPRYLIKTRGQQVTLSCSPISGHRSVSWYQQTPGQGLQFLFEYFSETQRNKGNFPGRFSGRQFSNSRSEMNVSTLELGDSALYLCASSLGRPTDTQYFGPGTRLTVL.

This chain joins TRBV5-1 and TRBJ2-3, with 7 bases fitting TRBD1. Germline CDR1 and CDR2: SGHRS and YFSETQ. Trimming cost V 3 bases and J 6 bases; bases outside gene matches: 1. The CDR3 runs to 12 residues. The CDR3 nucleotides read TGCGCCAGCAGCTCACAGGGGGATACGCAGTATTTT. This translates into CASSSQGDTQYF.

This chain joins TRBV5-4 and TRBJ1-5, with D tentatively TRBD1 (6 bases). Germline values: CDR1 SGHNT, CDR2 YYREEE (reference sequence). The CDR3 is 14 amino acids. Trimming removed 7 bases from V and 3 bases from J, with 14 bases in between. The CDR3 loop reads CASAEGGPNQPQHF. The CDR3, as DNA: TGTGCCAGCGCTGAGGGGGGGCCCAATCAGCCCCAGCATTTT.

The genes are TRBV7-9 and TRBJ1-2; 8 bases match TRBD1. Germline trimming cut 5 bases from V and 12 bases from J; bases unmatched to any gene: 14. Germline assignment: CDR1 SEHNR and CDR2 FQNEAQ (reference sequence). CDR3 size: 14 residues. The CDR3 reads CASSPYSGTGEHTF. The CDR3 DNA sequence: TGTGCCAGCAGCCCCTACTCCGGGACAGGAGAGCACACCTTC.

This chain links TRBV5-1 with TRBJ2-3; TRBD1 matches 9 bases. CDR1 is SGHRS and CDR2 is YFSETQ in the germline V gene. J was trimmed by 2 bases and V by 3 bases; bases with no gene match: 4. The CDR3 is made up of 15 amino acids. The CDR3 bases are TGCGCCAGCAGCTCCGGGACAGGGCCCACAGATACGCAGTATTTT. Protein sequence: CASSSGTGPTDTQYF.

This CDR3 is CASSPSVGRDPRWDQYF. Here the CDR3 DNA reads TGTGCCAGCAGCCCGAGCGTGGGGCGGGACCCCCGGTGGGATCAGTACTTC. The chain recombines TRBV7-2 with TRBJ2-4; TRBD2 is a possible D gene (6 bases). Trimming stripped 5 bases from V and 12 bases from J, with 29 bases between. Germline CDR1 and CDR2: SGHTA and FQGNSA. The CDR3 sequence is 17 residues long.

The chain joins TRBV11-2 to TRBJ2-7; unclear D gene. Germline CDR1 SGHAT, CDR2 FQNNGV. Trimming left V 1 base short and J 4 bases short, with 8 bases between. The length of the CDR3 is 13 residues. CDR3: CASSLVRSYEQYF. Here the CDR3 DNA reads TGTGCCAGCAGCTTAGTAAGGAGTTACGAGCAGTACTTC.

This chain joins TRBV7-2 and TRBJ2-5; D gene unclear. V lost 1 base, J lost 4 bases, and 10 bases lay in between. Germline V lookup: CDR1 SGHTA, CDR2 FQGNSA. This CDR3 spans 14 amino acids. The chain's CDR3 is CASSLVARRETQYF. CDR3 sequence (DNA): TGTGCCAGCAGCTTAGTCGCTCGGAGAGAGACCCAGTACTTC.

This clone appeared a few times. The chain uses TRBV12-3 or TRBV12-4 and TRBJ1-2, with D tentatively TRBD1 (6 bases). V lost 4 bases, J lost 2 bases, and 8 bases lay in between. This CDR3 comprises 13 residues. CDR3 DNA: TGTGCCAGCAGTTCCGACAGGAACTATGGCTACACCTTC. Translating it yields CASSSDRNYGYTF.

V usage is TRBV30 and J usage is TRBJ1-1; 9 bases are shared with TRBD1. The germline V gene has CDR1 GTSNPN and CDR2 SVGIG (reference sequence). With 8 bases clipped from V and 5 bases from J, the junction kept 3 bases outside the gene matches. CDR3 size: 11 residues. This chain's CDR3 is CAGDRGTEAFF. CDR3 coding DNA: TGTGCCGGTGACAGGGGGACTGAAGCTTTCTTT.

This CDR3 reads CASSPGTSGRSYEQYF. DNA for the CDR3: TGTGCCAGCAGCCCAGGGACTAGCGGGAGGTCCTACGAGCAGTACTTC. This sequence joins TRBV7-3 and TRBJ2-7; 15 bases line up with TRBD2. The CDR3 runs to 16 residues. Germline lookup yields CDR1 SGHTA and CDR2 FQGTGA. J was trimmed by 1 base and V by 5 bases; bases with no gene match: 3. The complete variable domain, with remaining parts taken from reference TRBV7-3 and TRBJ2-7, reads GAGVSQTPSNKVTEKGKYVELRCDPISGHTALYWYRQSLGQGPEFLIYFQGTGAADDSGLPNDRFFAVRPEGSVSTLKIQRTERGDSAVYLCASSPGTSGRSYEQYFGPGTRLTVT.

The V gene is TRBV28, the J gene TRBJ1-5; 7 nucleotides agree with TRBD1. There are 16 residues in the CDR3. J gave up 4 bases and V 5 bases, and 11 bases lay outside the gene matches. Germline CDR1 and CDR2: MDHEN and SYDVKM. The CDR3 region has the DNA TGTGCCAGCAGTCCCGGACAGGTTATGGATAATCAGCCCCAGCATTTT. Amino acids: CASSPGQVMDNQPQHF.

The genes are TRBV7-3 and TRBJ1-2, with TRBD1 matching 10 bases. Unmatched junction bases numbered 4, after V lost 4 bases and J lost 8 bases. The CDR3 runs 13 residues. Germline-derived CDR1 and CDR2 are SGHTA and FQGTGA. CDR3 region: CASSSGQGFGYTF. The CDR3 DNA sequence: TGTGCCAGCAGCTCGGGACAGGGGTTCGGCTACACCTTC.